These 14 T cell receptor beta chains were all obtained from the same sample, sequenced in a study of memory CD4+ T cells and cytomegalovirus serostatus. Single viable CD3+CD4+CD8-CD45RO+ cells were sorted as the memory CD4+ T cells. Profiled with immunoSEQ multiplex PCR; TCRdb holds only in-frame clones, not every one. The profile covers around 63,000 clones, with over 60% appearing a single time and approximately 0.5% taken by the ten largest. Sequencing was done on a sample of memory CD4+ T cells from blood. Receptor source: an adult in good health and CMV-seronegative. Some clones in this sample may be carry-over from other donors' samples.

V and J are TRBV5-5 and TRBJ1-6; D gene unclear. This CDR3 is 15 amino acids long. Trimming pared 1 base from V and 3 bases from J, leaving 8 bases between. Germline V gene lookup returns CDR1 SGHKS and CDR2 YYEKEE (reference sequence). DNA for the CDR3: TGTGCCAGCAGCTTGAGGGCGAACTATAATTCACCCCTCCACTTT. Its protein product is CASSLRANYNSPLHF.

The chain joins TRBV19 to TRBJ2-3; D unresolved. The CDR3 runs 13 residues. Germline V CDR1 and CDR2: LNHDA, SQIVND (reference sequence). V lost 4 bases, J lost 0 bases, and 5 bases lay in between. The CDR3 here is CASSTTSTDTQYF. CDR3 bases: TGTGCCAGTAGTACAACTAGCACAGATACGCAGTATTTT. Supplemented by reference TRBV19 and TRBJ2-3, the full variable domain reads DGGITQSPKYLFRKEGQNVTLSCEQNLNHDAMYWYRQDPGQGLRLIYYSQIVNDFQKGDIAEGYSVSREKKESFPLTVTSAQKNPTAFYLCASSTTSTDTQYFGPGTRLTVL.

The chain joins TRBV10-3 to TRBJ1-1, with D tentatively TRBD1 (5 bases). V gave up 4 bases and J gave up 2 bases, with 8 bases separating them. CDR3 size: 13 residues. CDR1 is ENHRY, CDR2 SYGVKD, per germline. CDR3 residues: CAISGTLNTEAFF. CDR3 nucleotides: TGTGCCATCAGTGGGACACTAAACACTGAAGCTTTCTTT.

CDR3 loop: CASSLAWQKNTEAFF. The CDR3 DNA is TGCGCCAGCAGCTTGGCCTGGCAGAAGAACACTGAAGCTTTCTTT. This chain connects TRBV5-1 to TRBJ1-1; D gene uncertain. The germline V gene encodes CDR1 SGHRS and CDR2 YFSETQ. Trimming took off 0 bases at V and 1 base at J, with 10 bases between the two ends. The CDR3 sequence is 15 residues long.

This chain links TRBV30 with TRBJ2-3, with D hard to call. CDR1 GTSNPN and CDR2 SVGIG come from the germline V gene (reference sequence). The CDR3 has 10 amino acids. The V gene lost 3 bases and the J gene lost 2 bases, with 0 bases spanning the gap. CDR3: CAWSTDTQYF. CDR3 nucleotides: TGTGCCTGGAGCACAGATACGCAGTATTTT.

The gene calls are TRBV19 and TRBJ2-3; TRBD1 is a possible D gene (5 bases). This CDR3 region has 16 residues. Trimming stripped 1 base from V and 1 base from J, with 12 bases between. Germline CDR1 and CDR2: LNHDA and SQIVND (reference sequence). The DNA of the CDR3 is TGTGCCAGTAGTATAGGATACAGGACGCGCACAGATACGCAGTATTTT. Protein sequence: CASSIGYRTRTDTQYF. Full variable domain (outside the CDR3, taken from reference TRBV19 and TRBJ2-3): DGGITQSPKYLFRKEGQNVTLSCEQNLNHDAMYWYRQDPGQGLRLIYYSQIVNDFQKGDIAEGYSVSREKKESFPLTVTSAQKNPTAFYLCASSIGYRTRTDTQYFGPGTRLTVL.

The V and J genes are TRBV21-1 and TRBJ1-5. TRBV21-1 is a documented pseudogene. The CDR3 totals 14 residues. The CDR3 DNA reads TGTGCCAGCAGCAAAAGCGGCAGCAATCAGCCCCAGCATTTT. Its translation is CASSKSGSNQPQHF.

The chain links TRBV2 to TRBJ1-6; D call uncertain. The CDR3 covers 18 residues. The ends were cut back, 1 base at V and 5 bases at J, with 18 bases in the middle. The germline gives CDR1 SNHLY, CDR2 FYNNEI. This chain's CDR3 is CASSEVEGQTDDNSPLHF. CDR3 coding DNA: TGTGCCAGCAGTGAAGTGGAAGGGCAGACGGATGATAATTCACCCCTCCACTTT.

The chain couples TRBV4-3 to TRBJ1-1; D gene unclear. The germline V and J ends were trimmed by 1 base and 0 bases, with 12 bases remaining between them. This CDR3 is built from 16 residues. CDR1 is LGHNA, CDR2 YSLEER, per germline. Here the CDR3 reads CASSQGVRSLNTEAFF. For the CDR3, the DNA is TGCGCCAGCAGCCAAGGGGTCAGGAGCCTGAACACTGAAGCTTTCTTT.

A single count supports this clone. The genes are TRBV14 and TRBJ2-3; the D call may be TRBD1 or TRBD2 (7 bases each). V shed 4 bases and J shed 2 bases, with 16 bases lying between them. From germline, CDR1 is SGHDN and CDR2 FVKESK. The length of the CDR3 is 16 residues. As DNA, the CDR3 is TGTGCCAGCAGCCCCAAGGGGAGGGGGCTCACAGATACGCAGTATTTT. Residues: CASSPKGRGLTDTQYF.

The V call is TRBV5-1, the J call TRBJ2-7; 8 bases match TRBD1. Germline CDR1 and CDR2: SGHRS and YFSETQ. V lost 4 bases, J lost 9 bases, and 9 bases stayed unmatched. The CDR3 length is 13 residues. DNA for the CDR3: TGCGCCAGCAGCATCGAACCCACAGGGGGGCAGTACTTC. Translated, it gives CASSIEPTGGQYF. The full variable domain, in which reference TRBV5-1 and TRBJ2-7 provide the parts outside the CDR3, is KAGVTQTPRYLIKTRGQQVTLSCSPISGHRSVSWYQQTPGQGLQFLFEYFSETQRNKGNFPGRFSGRQFSNSRSEMNVSTLELGDSALYLCASSIEPTGGQYFGPGTRLTVT.

This clone was recorded a few times. The CDR3 region has the DNA TGTGCCAGCTCATCGACAGGGGTTCACGAGCAGTACTTC. Translating gives CASSSTGVHEQYF. The chain is built from TRBV18 and TRBJ2-7, with 8 positions matching TRBD1. V lost 5 bases, J lost 5 bases, and 5 bases stayed unmatched. CDR1 and CDR2 (germline): KGHSH, LQKENI. CDR3 length equals 13 residues.

CDR3 nucleotides: TGTGCCAGCAGCTTAGGGGGGCGAGGGAACACTGAAGCTTTCTTT. The encoded protein is CASSLGGRGNTEAFF. The V call is TRBV7-6, the J call TRBJ1-1, with D perhaps matching TRBD1 (6 bases). The CDR3 is 15 residues long. V was pared by 1 base and J by 1 base, with 10 bases between. Germline V gene sequence: CDR1 SGHVS, CDR2 FNYEAQ.

J is TRBJ2-7 and V is TRBV7-2; D could derive from TRBD1 or TRBD2 (6 bases each). The ends were cut back, 3 bases at V and 8 bases at J, with 11 bases in the middle. Per germline, CDR1 SGHTA and CDR2 FQGNSA. This CDR3 spans 12 amino acids. DNA for the CDR3: TGTGCCAGCAGCTTTACTGGGGGGCAGCAGTACTTC. Its translation is CASSFTGGQQYF.